The 5 T cell receptor beta chains given below trace back to one sample, sequenced in a study of blood T cell repertoires in COVID-19. Using immunoSEQ multiplex PCR, the repertoire was profiled, and TCRdb retains in-frame clones only, with some absent. The table shows about 160,000 clones, with 70% to 90% occurring only once. Material for sequencing was peripheral blood. The receptors shown here come from a woman in her sixties or seventies with acute or convalescent COVID-19.

This chain joins TRBV2 and TRBJ2-1; 7 nucleotides agree with TRBD1. CDR1 and CDR2 from the germline V gene are SNHLY and FYNNEI. The CDR3 totals 14 residues. With 3 bases clipped from V and 8 bases from J, the junction kept 7 bases outside the gene matches. CDR3 DNA sequence: TGTGCCAGCAGTGAGCAAACAGGGGTAGATGAGCAGTTCTTC. It is translated as CASSEQTGVDEQFF.

The chain uses TRBV21-1 and TRBJ2-7; TRBD2 is taken as the D call from the table, unchecked against the DNA. TRBV21-1 is classified as a pseudogene. This CDR3 comprises 16 residues. This chain's CDR3 is CASSKVGHFFPYEQYF. Written as DNA, the CDR3 is TGTGCCAGCAGCAAGGTCGGTCATTTTTTCCCCTACGAGCAGTACTTC.

A remark on this clone: Other nucleotide sequences in the sample specify the same CDR3. The chain recombines TRBV6-5 with TRBJ2-3; no reliable D call. The CDR3 is 12 residues long. The V and J ends lost 4 bases and 3 bases respectively, with 5 bases between them. Germline CDR1 and CDR2: MNHEY and SVGAGI. CDR3 nucleotide sequence: TGTGCCAGCAGTTCTAGTACAGATACGCAGTATTTT. Translating gives CASSSSTDTQYF.

V gene TRBV6-5 combines with J gene TRBJ2-1; perhaps TRBD1 as D (6 bases). CDR1 and CDR2 from the germline V gene are MNHEY and SVGAGI. The CDR3 length is 13 residues. V was trimmed by 6 bases and J by 7 bases, leaving 13 bases between them. The CDR3 DNA follows: TGTGCCAGCAGACGCCAGGGGTGGAATGAGCAGTTCTTC. Translating gives CASRRQGWNEQFF.

This clone was found once. V is TRBV12-5 and J is TRBJ2-2; 14 nucleotides agree with TRBD2. The germline gives CDR1 LGHNT, CDR2 FRNRAP. J gave up 7 bases and V 4 bases, and 8 bases lay outside the gene matches. The CDR3 runs to 17 residues. In DNA form, the CDR3 reads TGTGCTAGTGGTTCGTTGGGACTAGCGGGGGCCGGCGGGGAGCTGTTTTTT. Its protein is CASGSLGLAGAGGELFF.